This T cell receptor beta chain appears in the sequencing data of a study of control samples from healthy donors and cancer patients (TCRdb year 2020). On this clone: Its antigen remains undetermined. No base qualities exist here, and no much larger clone lies one base off it.

Spanning cysteine to phenylalanine, the CDR3 consists of 15 amino acids. The CDR3 DNA has 45 bases and is translated from base 1. CDR1 SGDLS and CDR2 YYNGEE are derived from the germline V gene. V loses 5 bases of germline sequence and J loses 6 bases, and the interval between the two ends is 17 bases. The library was made by the immunoSEQ multiplex PCR assay. Sourced from immuneACCESS, this table was stored by TCRdb with only in-frame sequences that have V and J called. A share of the clones is absent; for the studies checked, an unresolved V gene accounts for under half, and the remainder has no known explanation. The sample table holds about 190,000 clones, of which about 91% were seen once. The ten top clones hold over 1.5% of the sample.

The sample taken for sequencing was blood. The sequence is built from TRBV9 and TRBJ2-2; perhaps TRBD2 is the D gene, with 6 bases matching. This sequence was found in a man younger than 40 in good health. The sequenced DNA is TGTGCCAGCAGTCCCTCGGGGGTGCAACCCGGGGAGCTGTTTTTT. Translated, this is CASSPSGVQPGELFF.